This T cell receptor (beta chain) was documented in a study of T cell responses to AZD1222 COVID-19 vaccine. Whole-study results and caveats: Spike-specific TCR breadth rose after two AZD1222 doses, and depth rose as well. Nearly half of unique spike-specific TCRs reportedly avoided B.1.351 and B.1.1.7 mutated regions.

The table came from immunoSEQ multiplex PCR; TCRdb's copy has only in-frame clones and leaves some out. The table shows about 140,000 clones, with around 90% occurring only once. V was pared by 5 bases and J by 6 bases, with 14 bases between. CDR3 length: 14 residues. CDR1 is SGHTA and CDR2 is FQGNSA in the germline V gene. For this clone: Antigen unknown.

The sample in question was peripheral blood, obtained on day 0 of AZD1222 vaccination. The V and J genes are TRBV7-2 and TRBJ2-1; D is unclear. This TCR was sampled from an adult in good health. The chain's CDR3 is CASSQVGFGNEQFF. CDR3 nucleotides: TGTGCCAGCAGCCAGGTGGGCTTTGGCAATGAGCAGTTCTTC.